This is a list of T cell receptor beta chains from one sample in a study of cytomegalovirus exposure and HLA in healthy donors. Using immunoSEQ multiplex PCR, the repertoire was profiled, and TCRdb retains in-frame clones only, with some absent. The repertoire includes fewer than 400,000 clones, around 86% of them detected once, and around 0.8% sits in the top ten. Material for sequencing was PBMCs. These receptors all come from a woman between 18 and 29 years old in good health and CMV-seronegative. The CDR3 runs from the conserved cysteine through the conserved F or W. D genes are given only for firm matches. Part of the rows lack a size; the others show once, few, many or a class for expanded clones.

-	TRBV5-4	-	TRBJ2-5	CASRPPGGETQYF	TGTGCCAGCAGACCCCCAGGTGGGGAGACCCAGTACTTC
-	TRBV13	TRBD2	TRBJ2-7	CASSLGLAGVTGEQYF	TGTGCCAGCAGCTTAGGCCTAGCGGGAGTTACTGGAGAGCAGTACTTC
-	TRBV6-1	TRBD1	TRBJ2-1	CASMGQLDNEQFF	TGTGCCAGCATGGGACAGTTGGACAATGAGCAGTTCTTC
-	TRBV6-4	TRBD2	TRBJ2-1	CASRSLAGVDNEQFF	TGTGCCAGCAGATCCCTAGCGGGAGTCGACAATGAGCAGTTCTTC
-	TRBV6-5	TRBD2	TRBJ2-1	CASSAPGLADNEQFF	TGTGCCAGCAGTGCCCCGGGACTAGCGGACAATGAGCAGTTCTTC
-	TRBV4-2	TRBD1	TRBJ2-1	CASSQDKGAPYNEQFF	TGTGCCAGCAGCCAAGATAAGGGGGCGCCCTACAATGAGCAGTTCTTC
-	TRBV5-4	TRBD2	TRBJ2-7	CASSPTGTSYEQYF	TGTGCCAGCAGCCCAACTGGGACTAGCTACGAGCAGTACTTC
-	TRBV28	TRBD2	TRBJ2-5	CASRGAGGSETQYF	TGTGCCAGCAGGGGAGCGGGGGGGTCGGAGACCCAGTACTTC
-	TRBV30	-	TRBJ2-3	CAWSNGASSTDTQYF	TGTGCCTGGAGTAATGGGGCTTCAAGCACAGATACGCAGTATTTT
-	TRBV6-6	-	TRBJ1-5	CASSYSTNSNQPQHF	TGTGCCAGCAGTTACTCAACAAATAGCAATCAGCCCCAGCATTTT
-	TRBV7-2	-	TRBJ1-2	CASSIPGGVNYGYTF	TGTGCCAGCAGCATACCGGGGGGGGTTAACTATGGCTACACCTTC
-	TRBV6-5	-	TRBJ1-4	CASRRFINEKLFF	TGTGCCAGCAGGAGATTTATTAATGAAAAACTGTTTTTT
-	TRBV18	TRBD1	TRBJ2-7	CASSPLLGTGVSDEQYF	TGTGCCAGCTCACCACTTCTAGGGACAGGGGTCAGTGACGAGCAGTACTTC
-	TRBV19	-	TRBJ1-4	CASSAAFGGYNEKLFF	TGTGCCAGTAGTGCCGCCTTCGGGGGATACAATGAAAAACTGTTTTTT
-	TRBV11-2	TRBD2	TRBJ2-1	CASSATGSHAGGQFF	TGTGCCAGCAGCGCGACCGGGAGCCATGCGGGGGGGCAGTTCTTC
-	TRBV28	-	TRBJ2-7	CASSRVGEQYF	TGTGCCAGCAGCCGGGTGGGCGAGCAGTACTTC
-	TRBV6-6	-	TRBJ2-5	CASSYSTNQETQYF	TGTGCCAGCAGTTACTCGACTAACCAAGAGACCCAGTACTTC
-	TRBV6-6	-	TRBJ2-7	CASSWSEGSWYEQYF	TGTGCCAGCAGTTGGTCGGAGGGGAGTTGGTACGAGCAGTACTTC
-	TRBV2	TRBD1	TRBJ2-1	CASRDRGSYNEQFF	TGTGCCAGCAGGGACAGGGGATCCTACAATGAGCAGTTCTTC
-	TRBV6-5	-	TRBJ2-7	CASSRSGGPYEQYF	TGTGCCAGCAGCCGATCGGGGGGCCCCTACGAGCAGTACTTC
-	TRBV27	TRBD2	TRBJ2-1	CASSRGGLVGNEQFF	TGTGCCAGCAGTCGGGGGGGTCTCGTGGGCAATGAGCAGTTCTTC
-	TRBV27	-	TRBJ2-3	CASSPGSEDTQYF	TGTGCCAGCAGCCCGGGGTCGGAAGATACGCAGTATTTT
-	TRBV28	TRBD1	TRBJ1-4	CASSLGQGTATNEKLFF	TGTGCCAGCAGTCTAGGACAGGGAACAGCAACTAATGAAAAACTGTTTTTT
-	TRBV7-8	TRBD1	TRBJ2-5	CASSLGDRVETQYF	TGTGCCAGCAGCTTAGGAGACAGGGTTGAGACCCAGTACTTC
-	TRBV29-1	TRBD1	TRBJ2-1	CSEALPGQGYNEQFF	TGCAGCGAGGCCCTCCCGGGACAGGGTTACAATGAGCAGTTCTTC
-	TRBV4-3	TRBD1	TRBJ2-7	CASSKHRGPNEQYF	TGCGCCAGCAGCAAGCACAGGGGGCCCAACGAGCAGTACTTC
-	TRBV6-6	TRBD2	TRBJ2-2	CASKPSGNTGELFF	TGTGCCAGCAAACCTAGCGGGAACACCGGGGAGCTGTTTTTT
-	TRBV19	-	TRBJ1-4	CASTRKGFGEKLFF	TGTGCCAGTACCCGTAAGGGGTTCGGGGAAAAACTGTTTTTT
-	TRBV5-1	TRBD2	TRBJ2-7	CASSLVGLAGGPGEQYF	TGCGCCAGCAGCTTGGTAGGACTAGCGGGAGGGCCGGGTGAGCAGTACTTC
-	TRBV6-5	TRBD2	TRBJ2-7	CASTPRGDSSYEQYF	TGTGCCAGCACCCCGCGGGGGGATAGCTCCTACGAGCAGTACTTC
-	TRBV2	-	TRBJ2-1	CASRDNSYNEQFF	TGTGCCAGCCGGGACAACTCCTACAATGAGCAGTTCTTC
-	TRBV9	-	TRBJ2-7	CASSVTPGRDTYEQYF	TGTGCCAGCAGCGTAACCCCCGGACGGGACACCTACGAGCAGTACTTC
-	TRBV11-1	TRBD1	TRBJ2-7	CASSPDRGFWEQYF	TGTGCCAGCAGCCCGGACAGGGGATTTTGGGAGCAGTACTTC
-	TRBV12-5	TRBD2	TRBJ2-1	CASFDLGLAAMDEQFF	TGTGCTAGTTTTGATTTAGGACTAGCGGCGATGGATGAGCAGTTCTTC
-	TRBV2	TRBD2	TRBJ2-5	CASSSRTSGIQETQYF	TGTGCCAGCAGTTCCCGGACTAGCGGGATCCAAGAGACCCAGTACTTC
-	TRBV4-1	-	TRBJ2-1	CASSQVGRQFF	TGCGCCAGCAGCCAAGTGGGGCGGCAGTTCTTC
once	TRBV5-4	-	TRBJ2-3	CASSSAGGADTQYF	TGTGCCAGCAGCTCAGCCGGAGGGGCAGATACGCAGTATTTT
-	TRBV7-2	TRBD1	TRBJ1-5	CASSADRGQPQHF	TGTGCCAGCAGCGCCGACAGGGGTCAGCCCCAGCATTTT
-	TRBV27	-	TRBJ2-5	CASSSGLPIETQYF	TGTGCCAGCAGTTCTGGCCTCCCCATAGAGACCCAGTACTTC
-	TRBV5-4	TRBD2	TRBJ2-2	CASSRLAGLTGELFF	TGTGCCAGCAGCCGACTAGCGGGACTCACCGGGGAGCTGTTTTTT
few	TRBV2	TRBD1	TRBJ1-1	CASSLDGTGFREAFF	TGTGCCAGCAGTCTAGACGGGACAGGGTTTCGTGAAGCTTTCTTT
-	TRBV11-1	TRBD2	TRBJ2-1	CASSLRLRLGLAGVNEQFF	TGTGCCAGCAGCTTACGCCTTAGGTTAGGACTAGCGGGAGTCAATGAGCAGTTCTTC
-	TRBV28	TRBD2	TRBJ2-7	CASSLAGAYEQYF	TGTGCCAGCAGTTTGGCGGGAGCCTACGAGCAGTACTTC
-	TRBV18	-	TRBJ2-1	CASSPGGAGNNEQFF	TGTGCCAGCTCACCAGGGGGCGCAGGGAATAATGAGCAGTTCTTC
-	TRBV28	TRBD2	TRBJ2-7	CASTREGSVREQYF	TGTGCCAGCACCCGGGAGGGTAGCGTCCGCGAGCAGTACTTC
-	TRBV6-6	TRBD2	TRBJ2-1	CASSLSTSGRYNEQFF	TGTGCCAGCAGTTTGTCGACTAGCGGGAGGTACAATGAGCAGTTCTTC
-	TRBV6-5	TRBD1	TRBJ2-5	CASSYGTVQETQYF	TGTGCCAGCAGTTACGGGACAGTACAAGAGACCCAGTACTTC
-	TRBV5-1	-	TRBJ2-7	CASSLGDTRYEQYF	TGCGCCAGCAGCTTGGGGGACACACGCTACGAGCAGTACTTC
-	TRBV10-3	TRBD1	TRBJ2-5	CAISDSGQRETQYF	TGTGCCATCAGTGATTCGGGACAGAGGGAGACCCAGTACTTC
-	TRBV27	TRBD2	TRBJ2-7	CASSLSSGNEQYF	TGTGCCAGCAGTTTGTCTAGCGGGAACGAGCAGTACTTC
-	TRBV28	TRBD1	TRBJ2-1	CASSPGTGGYNEQFF	TGTGCCAGCAGTCCCGGGACAGGGGGCTACAATGAGCAGTTCTTC